The 29 T cell receptor beta chains below come from one sample, sequenced in a study of blood T cells in healthy people across ages (dated by TCRdb to 2015 to 2017). The library came from 5' RACE. Sequencing took place on an Illumina HiSeq 2500. A second roughly 7 to 11 cycle PCR used a sample-barcoded 5' primer and a J-beta primer mix. TCRdb reran the public reads through fastp at Q25 and MiXCR, keeping productive beta chains. All rows with the same CDR3 protein become a single entry with the most common DNA and genes. The sample contains more than 800,000 distinct CDR3 sequences, around 43% of them found a single time. The biggest ten clones account for approximately 20% of the sample. Sequenced material: blood. These receptor sequences come from a woman in her fifties or sixties in good health.

CDR3 nucleotide sequence: TGTGCCAGCAGTCCAGACGACAGGGGTTCCAATCAGCCCCAGCATTTT. This gives the protein CASSPDDRGSNQPQHF. This chain links TRBV12-3 or TRBV12-4 with TRBJ1-5, with TRBD1 identical over 8 bases. This CDR3 is built from 16 residues. J was trimmed by 3 bases and V by 5 bases; bases with no gene match: 9.

This sequence joins TRBV20-1 and TRBJ2-7; no clear D. Germline CDR1 reads DFQATT; CDR2 reads SNEGSKA (reference sequence). The CDR3 consists of 14 residues. Deletions cut 0 bases from V and 3 bases from J, with 12 bases between. This CDR3 reads CSARDRGVDYEQYF. CDR3 DNA sequence: TGCAGTGCTAGAGATCGTGGCGTCGACTACGAGCAGTACTTC.

This chain uses TRBV3-1 with TRBJ2-7, with 9 bases identical to TRBD1. The germline V gene encodes CDR1 LGHDT and CDR2 YNNKEL (reference sequence). V was clipped by 3 bases and J by 5 bases; unmatched bases: 5. CDR3 length: 14 amino acids. The CDR3 reads CASSHPGQGHEQYF. CDR3 DNA sequence: TGTGCCAGCAGCCACCCGGGACAGGGACACGAGCAGTACTTC.

In this sample, this clonotype turned up a few times. The chain joins TRBV28 to TRBJ2-5; a weak D match, TRBD1 (5 bases). The ends were cut back, 2 bases at V and 5 bases at J, with 15 bases in the middle. The CDR3 sequence is 15 residues long. Germline loops: CDR1 MDHEN, CDR2 SYDVKM. The DNA of the CDR3 is TGTGCCAGCAGTTTACCCAGGGTAGCAGGGGAGACCCAGTACTTC. Protein sequence: CASSLPRVAGETQYF.

A few counts support this clonotype. V usage is TRBV12-3 or TRBV12-4 and J usage is TRBJ2-6; D is undetermined. The CDR3 has 15 residues. With 6 bases removed from V and 4 bases from J, the gap between germline ends came to 13 bases. CDR3 nucleotide sequence: TGTGCCAGCAGCTATATCTCGGCCGGGGCCAACGTCCTGACTTTC. It specifies CASSYISAGANVLTF.

In regard to this clonotype: A much larger clone lies a single base off, so this may be a read error. The CDR3 DNA is TGCAGTGCTCGTAGCGGGAGCGAGCAGTACTTC. Residues: CSARSGSEQYF. This chain connects TRBV20-1 to TRBJ2-5, with 9 positions matching TRBD2. The end of the DNA fits TRBJ2-7 better, so the J call may be wrong. This CDR3 region has 11 residues. Germline-derived CDR1 and CDR2 are DFQATT and SNEGSKA (reference sequence).

This clonotype was counted between two and nine times. The chain employs TRBV6-5 and TRBJ2-7; maybe TRBD2 (7 bases). CDR1 and CDR2 from the germline V gene are MNHEY and SVGAGI. Trimming took 5 bases from V and 6 from J, leaving 11 bases between them. The CDR3 contains 12 residues. In DNA, the CDR3 is TGTGCCAGCAGTAAAGGGGGGGTCGAGCAGTACTTC. It specifies CASSKGGVEQYF.

The V and J genes are TRBV9 and TRBJ2-7; 14 nucleotides match TRBD2. The CDR3 length is 17 residues. The germline V gene encodes CDR1 SGDLS and CDR2 YYNGEE. Losses at the gene ends were 3 bases for V and 0 bases for J; bases not matched to a gene: 5. The CDR3 reads CASSGQGTSGSSYEQYF. The CDR3 coding sequence is TGTGCCAGCAGCGGCCAAGGGACTAGCGGGAGCTCCTACGAGCAGTACTTC.

The chain is built from TRBV9 and TRBJ2-3; D is tentatively TRBD1 or TRBD2 (5 bases each). Germline V gene lookup returns CDR1 SGDLS and CDR2 YYNGEE. The CDR3 spans 17 residues. V lost 3 bases, J lost 2 bases, and 19 bases lay in between. The CDR3 DNA is TGTGCCAGCAGCGCCCGTCGGAGGAAGGGGCCCACAGATACGCAGTATTTT. This sequence encodes CASSARRRKGPTDTQYF.

V gene TRBV5-5 combines with J gene TRBJ1-6; no reliable D call. Trimming cost V 3 bases and J 0 bases, with 16 bases left between them. The CDR3 sequence is 18 residues long. Germline values: CDR1 SGHKS, CDR2 YYEKEE (reference sequence). The CDR3 nucleotides are TGTGCCAGCAGCTACAGATTGGGGAGTAGCTCCTATAATTCACCCCTCCACTTT. Translating gives CASSYRLGSSSYNSPLHF.

This clonotype was recorded once. This chain uses TRBV6-2 or TRBV6-3 with TRBJ2-7; TRBD2 aligns across 7 bases. The CDR3 totals 15 residues. Germline loops: CDR1 MNHEY, CDR2 SVGEGT. Germline trimming cut 5 bases from V and 7 bases from J; bases unmatched to any gene: 14. CDR3 residues: CASSGGGSWYGEQYF. CDR3 nucleotide sequence: TGTGCCAGCAGTGGGGGAGGGTCTTGGTATGGGGAGCAGTACTTC.

J is TRBJ2-7 and V is TRBV3-1; weak D call: TRBD2 (6 bases). The CDR3 covers 16 residues. With 0 bases removed from V and 2 bases from J, the gap between germline ends came to 14 bases. CDR1 is LGHDT and CDR2 is YNNKEL in the germline V gene (reference sequence). CDR3 DNA: TGTGCCAGCAGCCAAGACTTGCCTGGCGGGACCTACGAGCAGTACTTC. This sequence encodes CASSQDLPGGTYEQYF.

The chain joins TRBV7-2 to TRBJ2-4, with TRBD2 identical over 7 bases. This CDR3 is built from 17 residues. V lost 4 bases to trimming and J lost 2 bases; unmatched junction nucleotides: 11. Germline-derived CDR1 and CDR2 are SGHTA and FQGNSA. The CDR3 region is CASSWGGSSGSKNIQYF. The CDR3 DNA reads as TGTGCCAGCAGCTGGGGCGGGAGCTCCGGGTCCAAAAACATTCAGTACTTC.

The DNA for the CDR3 is TGTGCCAGCAGCCGAAAGAGGGCCATGAACACTGAAGCTTTCTTT. It specifies CASSRKRAMNTEAFF. The rearrangement joins TRBV7-9 to TRBJ1-1; no definite D call. Trimming removed 5 bases at V and 0 bases at J, with 13 bases between. Germline-derived CDR1 and CDR2 are SEHNR and FQNEAQ (reference sequence). There are 15 residues in the CDR3.

This chain uses TRBV6-1 with TRBJ1-2, with a weak D call TRBD1 (5 bases). The CDR3 has 17 residues. With 0 bases removed from V and 4 bases from J, the gap between germline ends came to 18 bases. Looked up from germline, CDR1 is MNHNS and CDR2 is SASEGT. CDR3 DNA sequence: TGTGCCAGCAGTGAAGCGCCCACAGGTTGGTCGGGCTATGGCTACACCTTC. Protein product: CASSEAPTGWSGYGYTF.

A few counts support this clonotype. This chain joins TRBV6-5 and TRBJ2-3; the D gene could be TRBD1 or TRBD2 (6 bases each). Trimming left V 6 bases short and J 4 bases short, with 17 bases between. Germline V CDR1 and CDR2: MNHEY, SVGAGI. The CDR3 runs 15 residues. DNA for the CDR3: TGTGCCAGCAGGGAGGGGGTTAAGGGTTCAGATACGCAGTATTTT. Translation: CASREGVKGSDTQYF.

This clonotype was detected only a few times. V usage is TRBV6-6 and J usage is TRBJ2-3; TRBD2 aligns across 10 bases. V gave up 8 bases and J gave up 6 bases; unmatched junction bases: 14. Germline loops: CDR1 MNHNY, CDR2 SVGAGI (reference sequence). This CDR3 has 16 residues. CDR3 in amino acids: CASSLAGGQSFDTQYF. In DNA, the CDR3 is TGTGCCAGCTCCTTAGCGGGAGGACAATCCTTCGATACGCAGTATTTT.

J is TRBJ2-4 and V is TRBV7-6; weak D call: TRBD2 (5 bases). The DNA end is a closer match to TRBJ2-5, so the J assignment may be wrong. The germline gives CDR1 SGHVS, CDR2 FNYEAQ. The length of the CDR3 is 15 residues. This CDR3 reads CASSPTGLFGETQYF. For the CDR3, the DNA is TGTGCCAGCAGCCCTACCGGACTTTTCGGAGAGACCCAGTACTTC.

The chain couples TRBV12-3 or TRBV12-4 to TRBJ2-7, with 8 bases that match TRBD2. CDR3 length equals 13 residues. V lost 3 bases to trimming and J lost 6 bases; unmatched junction nucleotides: 4. In DNA form, the CDR3 reads TGTGCCAGCAGTTTTGGACTAGCTCTCGAGCAGTACTTC. As protein: CASSFGLALEQYF.

The chain couples TRBV10-3 to TRBJ2-7; the match to TRBD1 covers 9 bases. The germline gives CDR1 ENHRY, CDR2 SYGVKD. V gave up 3 bases and J gave up 4 bases; unmatched junction bases: 7. The CDR3 totals 15 residues. The CDR3: CAISDPGTGKYEQYF. DNA of the CDR3: TGTGCCATCAGTGACCCGGGGACAGGGAAGTACGAGCAGTACTTC.

As to this clonotype: A read error may explain this, as a much larger clone is one base away. The V call is TRBV20-1, the J call TRBJ2-5, with 12 bases fitting TRBD2. The J call may be incorrect, as the DNA end agrees better with TRBJ2-7. This CDR3 spans 13 amino acids. Germline V gene data show CDR1 as DFQATT and CDR2 as SNEGSKA (reference sequence). In DNA, the CDR3 is TGCAGTGCTATCCTAGCGGGAGGGCCCGAGCAGTACTTC. Translating it yields CSAILAGGPEQYF.

The gene calls are TRBV7-9 and TRBJ2-5, with TRBD2 as a possible D gene (5 bases). Germline loops: CDR1 SEHNR, CDR2 FQNEAQ (reference sequence). Between the trimmed V and J ends, which lost 1 base and 2 bases, there was a span of 14 bases. CDR3 size: 16 residues. CDR3 sequence reads: CASSLGVAGLQETQYF. The CDR3 DNA sequence: TGTGCCAGCAGCTTAGGGGTGGCGGGTCTACAAGAGACCCAGTACTTC.

This rearrangement joins TRBV7-8 to TRBJ2-1; 8 positions match TRBD1. Germline values: CDR1 SGHVS, CDR2 FQNEAQ. Unmatched junction bases numbered 13, after V lost 0 bases and J lost 0 bases. This CDR3 has 20 residues. The CDR3 is CASSLARGPGQESSYNEQFF. The CDR3 DNA reads TGTGCCAGCAGCTTAGCTCGAGGACCGGGACAGGAGAGCTCCTACAATGAGCAGTTCTTC.

The rearrangement links TRBV18 to TRBJ2-2, with 8 bases identical to TRBD1. The CDR3 contains 17 residues. V was pared by 3 bases and J by 3 bases, with 9 bases of the junction left unmatched. Germline CDR1 reads KGHSH; CDR2 reads LQKENI. CDR3 DNA sequence: TGTGCCAGCTCACCGCTTGCGGGACAGGATTACACCGGGGAGCTGTTTTTT. Protein product: CASSPLAGQDYTGELFF.

The chain joins TRBV28 to TRBJ1-2; D is undetermined. The CDR3 is made up of 14 amino acids. V dropped 3 bases and J dropped 0 bases, with 8 bases sitting between them. Germline CDR1 and CDR2: MDHEN and SYDVKM. CDR3 residues: CASSFGVSNYGYTF. The CDR3 bases are TGTGCCAGCAGTTTTGGGGTTTCTAACTATGGCTACACCTTC.

This clonotype has a handful of counts. The chain couples TRBV11-3 to TRBJ2-1; D may be TRBD2 (6 bases). The CDR3 runs 15 residues. In germline, CDR1 is SGHNT, CDR2 YENEEA. The V end was cut by 5 bases, the J end by 9 bases, with 20 bases between. CDR3 in DNA: TGTGCCAGCAGCGCCGGGACGGGGGTGTATAGTGAGCAGTTCTTC. It yields the protein CASSAGTGVYSEQFF.

This chain joins TRBV6-1 and TRBJ2-7; 11 bases align to TRBD2. The J call is doubtful: the DNA matches TRBJ2-5 better. CDR1 is MNHNS, CDR2 SASEGT, per germline. This CDR3 is built from 16 residues. CDR3 region: CASREHSGRASETQYF. In DNA form, the CDR3 reads TGTGCCAGCAGGGAACATAGCGGGAGGGCCTCCGAGACCCAGTACTTC.

The gene calls are TRBV20-1 and TRBJ2-7; D uncertain. Trimming removed 5 bases at V and 10 bases at J, with 12 bases between. This CDR3 region has 10 residues. The germline V gene has CDR1 DFQATT and CDR2 SNEGSKA (reference sequence). The CDR3 here is CSAFSSSQYF. CDR3 DNA: TGCAGTGCTTTTAGTTCCAGTCAGTACTTC.

The chain carries TRBV12-3 or TRBV12-4 and TRBJ2-4; D gene unclear. This CDR3 has 16 residues. Trimming removed 4 bases from V and 2 bases from J, with 15 bases in between. The CDR3 nucleotides are TGTGCCAGCAGTTCCGGGTCAAACCCGACCAAAAACATTCAGTACTTC. Protein product: CASSSGSNPTKNIQYF.